The entry below describes one TCR beta chain. Its matching antigen is unknown. The record originates from a study of T cell responses to AZD1222 COVID-19 vaccine. Regarding the study as a whole: Baseline testing showed seropositivity in only 5 or 6 AZD1222 recipients. Sampled repertoires all dated from after the peak T cell response. Two AZD1222 administrations were followed by greater Spike-specific TCR breadth and depth.

Sequenced by immunoSEQ multiplex PCR; TCRdb stores in-frame clones only, minus some. This sample has over 150,000 clones, with approximately 86% found just once. The CDR3 is 16 residues long. Trimming took off 0 bases at V and 1 base at J, with 13 bases between the two ends. Germline V gene data show CDR1 as SGHRS and CDR2 as YFSETQ. The input for sequencing was peripheral blood, taken on day 0 of AZD1222 vaccination. The sequence came from an adult in good health. The V and J genes are TRBV5-1 and TRBJ1-1; D unresolved. CDR3 residues: CASSLGSSIRNTEAFF. DNA of the CDR3: TGCGCCAGCAGCTTGGGGTCATCCATACGGAACACTGAAGCTTTCTTT.